This TCR beta chain was profiled in a study of technical replicates of blood from several donors. The table came from immunoSEQ multiplex PCR; TCRdb's copy has only in-frame clones and leaves some out. The sample consists of 75,000 to 95,000 clones, 80% to 95% of them appearing once. CDR1 is LNHNV and CDR2 is YYDKDF in the germline V gene (reference sequence). With V trimmed by 0 bases and J by 1 base, 5 bases remained unmatched. CDR3 length equals 17 residues. This receptor was identified in a human donor in good health. The sequenced material came from T cells isolated from PBMCs. The V call is TRBV15, the J call TRBJ2-1; 8 positions match TRBD2. The CDR3 sequence: CATSRDPIAGSYNEQFF. The CDR3 DNA reads TGTGCCACCAGCAGAGATCCAATAGCGGGATCCTACAATGAGCAGTTCTTC. Full variable domain (outside the CDR3, taken from reference TRBV15 and TRBJ2-1): DAMVIQNPRYQVTQFGKPVTLSCSQTLNHNVMYWYQQKSSQAPKLLFHYYDKDFNNEADTPDNFQSRRPNTSFCFLDIRSPGLGDTAMYLCATSRDPIAGSYNEQFFGPGTRLTVL.